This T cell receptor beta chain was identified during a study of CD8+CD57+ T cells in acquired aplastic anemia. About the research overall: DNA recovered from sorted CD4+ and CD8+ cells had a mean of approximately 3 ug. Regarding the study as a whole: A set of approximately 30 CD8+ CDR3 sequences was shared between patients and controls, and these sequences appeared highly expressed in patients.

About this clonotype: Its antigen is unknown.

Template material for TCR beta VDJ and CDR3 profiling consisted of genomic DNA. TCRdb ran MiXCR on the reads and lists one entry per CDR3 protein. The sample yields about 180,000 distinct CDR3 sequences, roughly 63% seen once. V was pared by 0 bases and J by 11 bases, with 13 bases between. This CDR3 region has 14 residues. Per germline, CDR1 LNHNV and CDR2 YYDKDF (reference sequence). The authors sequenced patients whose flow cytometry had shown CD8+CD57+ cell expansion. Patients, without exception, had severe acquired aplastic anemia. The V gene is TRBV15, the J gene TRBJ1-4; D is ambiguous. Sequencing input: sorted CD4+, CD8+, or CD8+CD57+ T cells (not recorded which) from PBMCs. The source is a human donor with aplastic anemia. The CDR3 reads CATSRDCSPGKLFF. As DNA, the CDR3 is TGTGCCACCAGCAGAGATTGCAGTCCGGGGAAACTGTTTTTT.